This TCR beta chain appears in the sequencing data of a study of blood T cell repertoires in COVID-19 (dated by TCRdb to 2020 to 2021). Context from the whole study: Samples covering the acute and convalescent phases of COVID-19 were provided by collaborators in the United States, Italy and Spain. The material from the prospective study consisted of cDNA or gDNA derived from T cells, B-cell-depleted T cells, or PBMCs. Deeply sampled blood TCRbeta repertoires from subjects exposed to, actively infected with, or recovered from COVID-19 were included in the dataset. The repertoires were released in a freely available public database meant as a resource for research on the immune response to SARS-CoV-2. The samples were drawn from the first 160 participants of the ongoing ImmuneRACE study and from over 950 subjects provided by 6 global collaborators. Sample metadata almost always included a de-identified subject ID, COVID-19 status, age in years and sex. Where available, HLA class I and class II types were taken from metadata supplied by the sample provider and were not determined by assay-based typing. General conclusions and limits of the study: Clinical and demographic metadata were provided uncurated, with the amount varying by source and participant.

TCRbeta CDR3 regions were amplified from genomic DNA by means of the immunoSEQ Assay, a bias-controlled multiplex PCR. For the original study's pipeline: The number of nucleated cells in each sample was estimated by amplification of reference gene primers within the assay. To quantify the absolute abundance of each unique TCRbeta CDR3 rearrangement, sequence reads were collapsed and filtered. For each sample, productive Simpson clonality was calculated by taking the square root of Simpson's diversity index across productive rearrangements. TCRdb stores this immuneACCESS table with in-frame sequences only. Part of the clones is absent; in the studies checked, under half of the shortfall reflects unresolved V genes, and no reason is known for the rest. D and trimming were read from the DNA, whereas the V and J calls and clone size are those reported in that table. This sample gives roughly 1,300 clones in total; about 94% of them show up just once. The biggest ten clones account for roughly 2% of the sample.

CDR1 LGHDT and CDR2 YNNKEL are derived from the germline V gene (reference sequence). Here V drops 4 bases and J drops 6 bases, and the junction holds 5 bases not matched to any gene. CDR3 length: 14 amino acids, cysteine to phenylalanine. Only the CDR3 DNA stays, 42 bases, in frame from base 1. Collaborating institutions collected whole blood in K2EDTA tubes following their own protocols. For TCRbeta analysis, collaborators shipped samples as frozen whole blood, isolated PBMCs, or DNA extracted from either of those sample types. This clone was seen once. The antigen it binds to is not known. Base qualities are not provided; no much larger clone lies one nucleotide away.

This clonotype was sampled from a human donor in a cohort sampled during active COVID-19. Sequencing was done on a sample of peripheral blood. The rearranged segments are TRBV3-1 (or the pseudogene TRBV3-2) and TRBJ2-7; 11 central nucleotides agree with TRBD2. The CDR3 region reads CASSRELAGVEQYF. DNA sequence: TGTGCCAGCAGCCGGGAACTAGCGGGGGTCGAGCAGTACTTC.